The present entry profiles one T cell receptor beta chain with its context. This record belongs to a study of blood T cell repertoires in COVID-19. About the research overall: Both acute and convalescent COVID-19 samples were obtained from the United States, Italy and Spain. From T cells, B-cell-depleted T cells, or PBMCs came the material, which was cDNA or gDNA.

Authors' data handling: Reference gene primers were amplified, and this amplification served to estimate nucleated cell counts. Libraries were prepared by immunoSEQ multiplex PCR; TCRdb keeps only in-frame clonotypes and omits some of them. D and trimming come from the DNA, and the V and J calls and clone size come from that table. The data contain 110,000 to 150,000 clones, roughly 80% of them seen just once; the ten biggest clones take up approximately 3.6%. Per the germline V gene, CDR1 is KGHSH and CDR2 is LQKENI. Trimming cost V 1 base and J 6 bases, with 10 bases left between them. The CDR3 spans 15 residues.

The J gene is TRBJ1-6, the V gene TRBV18; a weak D match, TRBD1 (5 bases). Sample: peripheral blood. The receptor was isolated from a man in his 70s who had recovered from COVID-19. CDR3 nucleotide sequence: TGTGCCAGCTCACCACAGGGAGGGGCTAATTCACCCCTCCACTTT. Translated, it gives CASSPQGGANSPLHF.